This is a list of T cell receptor beta chains from one sample in a study of blood T cell repertoires in COVID-19. Sequencing was performed with immunoSEQ multiplex PCR; in TCRdb, only in-frame clones are kept and a portion is missing. The sample lists around 400,000 clones, around 87% occurring once. Sequencing was performed on peripheral blood. The receptor source for this set is a woman aged 25 to 39 with COVID-19, enrolled during active disease. CDR3s include the opening cysteine and the closing phenylalanine or tryptophan. The D gene is left open where the match is weak. Expanded clones get a size class; other rows say once, few or many, or leave the size out.

J gene,clone size,V gene,D gene,CDR3 protein,CDR3 DNA
TRBJ2-7,-,TRBV9,TRBD1,CASSVTGTGDYEQYF,TGTGCCAGCAGCGTTACCGGGACAGGGGACTACGAGCAGTACTTC
TRBJ1-4,-,TRBV6-2/TRBV6-3,TRBD1,CASSTPGQGPEKLFF,TGTGCCAGCAGTACGCCGGGACAGGGTCCTGAAAAACTGTTTTTT
TRBJ2-1,-,TRBV19,-,CASSIHPSYNEQFF,TGTGCCAGTAGTATACATCCCTCCTACAATGAGCAGTTCTTC
TRBJ2-3,-,TRBV4-3,-,CASSRQAGAGDTQYF,TGCGCCAGCAGCCGCCAGGCAGGGGCCGGAGATACGCAGTATTTT
TRBJ2-7,-,TRBV3-1/TRBV3-2,TRBD1,CASSRGETGGYEQYF,TGTGCCAGCAGCCGGGGGGAGACAGGGGGATACGAGCAGTACTTC
TRBJ2-4,-,TRBV27,-,CASRPGGGQGANIQYF,TGTGCCAGCAGGCCCGGCGGGGGCCAGGGGGCGAACATTCAGTACTTC
TRBJ1-1,-,TRBV30,TRBD1,CAWRTQGTTEAFF,TGTGCCTGGAGGACACAGGGGACCACTGAAGCTTTCTTT
TRBJ2-7,-,TRBV4-1,-,CASSPRPDSYEQYF,TGCGCCAGCAGCCCCCGCCCGGACAGCTACGAGCAGTACTTC
TRBJ1-2,-,TRBV6-5,-,CASRREGYGYTF,TGTGCCAGCAGGCGGGAGGGCTATGGCTACACCTTC
TRBJ2-7,-,TRBV5-1,-,CASRGTNSYEQYF,TGCGCCAGCAGGGGGACAAACTCCTACGAGCAGTACTTC
TRBJ1-5,-,TRBV24-1,-,CATSNQGQPQHF,TGTGCCACCAGTAACCAGGGACAGCCCCAGCATTTT
TRBJ2-7,-,TRBV9,TRBD1,CASSPGTGAEQYF,TGTGCCAGCAGCCCCGGGACAGGGGCGGAGCAGTACTTC
TRBJ2-2,once,TRBV14,TRBD2,CASSPLATGELFF,TGTGCCAGCAGCCCACTAGCGACCGGGGAGCTGTTTTTT
TRBJ1-5,-,TRBV29-1,-,CSVEAGGVGQPQHF,TGCAGCGTTGAAGCGGGGGGAGTAGGGCAGCCCCAGCATTTT